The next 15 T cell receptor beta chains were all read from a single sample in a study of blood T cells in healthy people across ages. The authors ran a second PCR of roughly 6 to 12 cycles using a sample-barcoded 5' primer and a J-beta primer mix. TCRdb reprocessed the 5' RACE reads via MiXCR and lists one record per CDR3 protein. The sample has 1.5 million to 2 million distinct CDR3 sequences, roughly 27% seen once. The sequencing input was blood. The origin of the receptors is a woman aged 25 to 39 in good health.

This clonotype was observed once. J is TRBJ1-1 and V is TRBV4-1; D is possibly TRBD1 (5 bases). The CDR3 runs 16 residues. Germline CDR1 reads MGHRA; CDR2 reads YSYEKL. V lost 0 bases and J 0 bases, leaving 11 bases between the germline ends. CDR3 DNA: TGCGCCAGCAGCCAAGATGGGGGTTTCATGAACACTGAAGCTTTCTTT. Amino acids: CASSQDGGFMNTEAFF.

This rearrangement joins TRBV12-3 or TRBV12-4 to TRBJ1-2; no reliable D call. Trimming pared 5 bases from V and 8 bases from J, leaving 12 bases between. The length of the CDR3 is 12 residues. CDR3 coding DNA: TGTGCCAGCAGTCCCTGGCAAAGAGGCTACACCTTC. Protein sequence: CASSPWQRGYTF.

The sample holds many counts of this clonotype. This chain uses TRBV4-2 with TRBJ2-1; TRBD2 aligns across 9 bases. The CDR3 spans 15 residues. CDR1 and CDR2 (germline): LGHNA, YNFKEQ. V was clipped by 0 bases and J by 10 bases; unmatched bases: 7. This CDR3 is CASSQDGRGGQEQFF. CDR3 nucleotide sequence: TGTGCCAGCAGCCAAGACGGGCGGGGGGGCCAGGAGCAGTTCTTC.

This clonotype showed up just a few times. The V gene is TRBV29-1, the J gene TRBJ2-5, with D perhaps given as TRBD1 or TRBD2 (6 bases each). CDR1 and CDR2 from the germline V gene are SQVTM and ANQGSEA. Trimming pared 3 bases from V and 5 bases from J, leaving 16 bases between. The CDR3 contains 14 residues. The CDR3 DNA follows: TGCAGCGTTGATCCCCTCGGGGGCCGGGAGACCCAGTACTTC. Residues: CSVDPLGGRETQYF.

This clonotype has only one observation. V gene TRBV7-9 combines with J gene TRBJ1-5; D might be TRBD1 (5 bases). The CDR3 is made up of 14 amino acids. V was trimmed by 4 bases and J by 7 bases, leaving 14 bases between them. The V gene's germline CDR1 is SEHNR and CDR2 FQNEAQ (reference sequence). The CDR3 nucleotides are TGTGCCAGCAGCTCAGGGCTCGACAACCAGCCCCAGCATTTT. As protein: CASSSGLDNQPQHF.

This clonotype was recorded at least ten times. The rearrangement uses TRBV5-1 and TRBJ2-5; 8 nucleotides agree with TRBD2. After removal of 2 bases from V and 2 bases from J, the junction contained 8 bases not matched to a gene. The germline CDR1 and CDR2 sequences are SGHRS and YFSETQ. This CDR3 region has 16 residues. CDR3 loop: CASSFYLSGTQETQYF. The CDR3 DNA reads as TGCGCCAGCAGCTTCTATCTTAGCGGGACACAAGAGACCCAGTACTTC.

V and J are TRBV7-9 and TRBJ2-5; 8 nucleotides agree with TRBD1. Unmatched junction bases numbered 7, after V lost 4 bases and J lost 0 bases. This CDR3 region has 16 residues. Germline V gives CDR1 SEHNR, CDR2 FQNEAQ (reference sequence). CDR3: CASSSRDRQNQETQYF. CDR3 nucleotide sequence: TGTGCCAGCAGCTCAAGGGACAGGCAAAACCAAGAGACCCAGTACTTC.

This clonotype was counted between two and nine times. For the CDR3, the DNA is TGTGCCACTAGCGGGGGGACGTCCTACGAGCAGTACTTC. It yields the protein CATSGGTSYEQYF. The chain couples TRBV7-9 to TRBJ2-7, with TRBD2 identical over 11 bases. The V and J ends lost 10 bases and 1 base, in that order; junction bases with no gene match: 3. The CDR3 spans 13 residues. Germline V gene data show CDR1 as SEHNR and CDR2 as FQNEAQ (reference sequence).

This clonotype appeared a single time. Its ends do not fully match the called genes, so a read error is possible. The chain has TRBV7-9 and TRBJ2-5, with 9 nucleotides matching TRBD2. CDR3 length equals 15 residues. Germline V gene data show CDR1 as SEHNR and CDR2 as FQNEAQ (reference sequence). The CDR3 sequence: CAGSIVAGVQETQYF. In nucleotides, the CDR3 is TGTGCCGGCAGTATTGTAGCGGGAGTACAAGAGACCCAGTACTTC.

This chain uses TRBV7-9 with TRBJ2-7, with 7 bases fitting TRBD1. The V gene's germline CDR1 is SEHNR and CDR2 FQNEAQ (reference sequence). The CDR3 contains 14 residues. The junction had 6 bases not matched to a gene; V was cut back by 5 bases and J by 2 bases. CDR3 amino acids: CASSITGTAYEQYF. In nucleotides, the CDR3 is TGTGCCAGCAGCATCACCGGGACAGCCTACGAGCAGTACTTC.

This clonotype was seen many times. Here the CDR3 reads CSAREASGTSSYEQYF. In DNA, the CDR3 is TGCAGTGCTAGAGAGGCTAGCGGAACCAGCTCCTACGAGCAGTACTTC. The chain has TRBV20-1 and TRBJ2-7, with TRBD2 identical over 7 bases. The V and J ends lost 0 bases and 0 bases, in that order; junction bases with no gene match: 8. Germline V gene data show CDR1 as DFQATT and CDR2 as SNEGSKA (reference sequence). The CDR3 length is 16 residues.

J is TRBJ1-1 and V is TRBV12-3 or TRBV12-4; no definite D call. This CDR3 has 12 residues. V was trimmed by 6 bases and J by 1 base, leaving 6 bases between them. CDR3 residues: CASRKQNTEAFF. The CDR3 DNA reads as TGTGCCAGCAGAAAGCAGAACACTGAAGCTTTCTTT.

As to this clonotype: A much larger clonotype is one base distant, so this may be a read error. The CDR3 reads CASSQDRGESRYEQYF. CDR3 sequence (DNA): TGCGCCAGCAGCCAAGATAGGGGAGAAAGCCGGTACGAGCAGTACTTC. The V and J genes are TRBV4-1 and TRBJ2-5, with D tentatively TRBD1 or TRBD2 (5 bases each). The assigned J gene may be wrong: the sequence end matches TRBJ2-7 better. The germline V gene encodes CDR1 MGHRA and CDR2 YSYEKL. The CDR3 runs 16 residues.

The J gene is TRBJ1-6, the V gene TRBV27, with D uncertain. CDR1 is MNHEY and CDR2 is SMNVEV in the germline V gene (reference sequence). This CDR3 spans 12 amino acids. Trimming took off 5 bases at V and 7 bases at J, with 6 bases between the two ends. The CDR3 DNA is TGTGCCAGCAGTACGGTCAATTCACCCCTCCACTTT. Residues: CASSTVNSPLHF.

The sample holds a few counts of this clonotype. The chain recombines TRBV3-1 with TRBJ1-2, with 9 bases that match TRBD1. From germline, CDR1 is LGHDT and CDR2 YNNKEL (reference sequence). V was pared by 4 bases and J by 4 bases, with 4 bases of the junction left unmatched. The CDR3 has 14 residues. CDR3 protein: CASSPLGQGYGYTF. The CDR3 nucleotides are TGTGCCAGCAGCCCACTGGGACAGGGCTATGGCTACACCTTC. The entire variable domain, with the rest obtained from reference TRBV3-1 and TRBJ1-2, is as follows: DTAVSQTPKYLVTQMGNDKSIKCEQNLGHDTMYWYKQDSKKFLKIMFSYNNKELIINETVPNRFSPKSPDKAHLNLHINSLELGDSAVYFCASSPLGQGYGYTFGSGTRLTVV.